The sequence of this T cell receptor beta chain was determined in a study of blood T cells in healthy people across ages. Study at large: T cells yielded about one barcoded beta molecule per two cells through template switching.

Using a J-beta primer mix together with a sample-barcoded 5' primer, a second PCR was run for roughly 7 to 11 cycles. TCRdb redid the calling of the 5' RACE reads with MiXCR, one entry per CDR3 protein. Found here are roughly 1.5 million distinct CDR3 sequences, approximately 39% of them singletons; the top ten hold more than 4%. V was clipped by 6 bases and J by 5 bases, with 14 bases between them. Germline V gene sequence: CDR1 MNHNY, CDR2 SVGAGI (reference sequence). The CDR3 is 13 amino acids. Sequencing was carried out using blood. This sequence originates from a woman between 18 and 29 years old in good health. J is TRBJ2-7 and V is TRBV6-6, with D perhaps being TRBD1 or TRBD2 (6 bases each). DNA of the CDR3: TGTGCCAGCAGATCGACAGGAGGGAACGAGCAGTACTTC. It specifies CASRSTGGNEQYF.